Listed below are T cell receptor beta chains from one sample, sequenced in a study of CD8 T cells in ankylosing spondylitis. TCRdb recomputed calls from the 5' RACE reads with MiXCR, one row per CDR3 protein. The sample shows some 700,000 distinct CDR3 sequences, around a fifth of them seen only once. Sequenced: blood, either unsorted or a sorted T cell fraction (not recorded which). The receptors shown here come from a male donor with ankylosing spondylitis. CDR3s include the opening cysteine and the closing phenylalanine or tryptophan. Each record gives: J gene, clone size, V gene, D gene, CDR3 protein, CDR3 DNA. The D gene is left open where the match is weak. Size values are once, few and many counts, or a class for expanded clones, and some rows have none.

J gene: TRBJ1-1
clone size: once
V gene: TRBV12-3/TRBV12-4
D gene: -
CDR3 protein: CASRYGRHFGTEAFF
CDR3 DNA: TGTGCCAGCAGGTATGGGAGGCATTTCGGCACTGAAGCTTTCTTT

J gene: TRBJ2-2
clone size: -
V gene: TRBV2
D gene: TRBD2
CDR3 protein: CASKRLAVNTGELFF
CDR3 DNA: TGTGCCAGCAAGAGGCTAGCGGTTAACACCGGGGAGCTGTTTTTT

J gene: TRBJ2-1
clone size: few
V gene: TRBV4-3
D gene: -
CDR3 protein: CASSQELETYNEQFF
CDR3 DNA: TGCGCCAGCAGCCAAGAACTAGAAACCTACAATGAGCAGTTCTTC

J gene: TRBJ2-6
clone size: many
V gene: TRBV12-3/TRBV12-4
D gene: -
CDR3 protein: CASRPSSGANVLTF
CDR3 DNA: TGTGCCAGCAGACCGAGTTCGGGGGCCAACGTCCTGACTTTC

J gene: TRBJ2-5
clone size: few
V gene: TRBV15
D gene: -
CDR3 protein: CATSRAVKETQYF
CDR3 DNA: TGTGCCACCAGCAGAGCTGTGAAGGAGACCCAGTACTTC

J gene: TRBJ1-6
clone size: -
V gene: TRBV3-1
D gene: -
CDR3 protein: CASSQGAPLHF
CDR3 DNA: TGTGCCAGCAGCCAAGGGGCCCCCCTCCACTTT

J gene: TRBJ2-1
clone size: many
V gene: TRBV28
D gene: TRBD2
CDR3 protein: CASSFWTRRYNEQFF
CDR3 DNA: TGTGCCAGCAGTTTCTGGACTAGGCGATACAATGAGCAGTTCTTC

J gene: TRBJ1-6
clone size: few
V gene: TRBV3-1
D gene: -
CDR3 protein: CASSVVPGSHLHF
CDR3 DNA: TGTGCCAGCAGCGTAGTCCCAGGGTCCCACCTCCACTTT

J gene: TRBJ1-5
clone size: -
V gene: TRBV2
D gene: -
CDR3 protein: CASTPGEGNQPQHF
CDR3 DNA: TGTGCCAGCACCCCTGGTGAGGGCAATCAGCCCCAGCATTTT

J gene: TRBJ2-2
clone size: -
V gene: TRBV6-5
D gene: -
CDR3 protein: CASSYFQQPGELFF
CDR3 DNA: TGTGCCAGCAGTTACTTTCAGCAACCCGGGGAGCTGTTTTTT

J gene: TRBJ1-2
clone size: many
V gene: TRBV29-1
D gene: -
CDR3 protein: CSVLGVTATNYGYTF
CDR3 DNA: TGCAGCGTTCTTGGGGTGACAGCCACTAACTATGGCTACACCTTC

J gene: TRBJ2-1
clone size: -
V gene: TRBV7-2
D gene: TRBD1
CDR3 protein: CASRQGTESYNEQFF
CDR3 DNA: TGTGCCAGCAGACAAGGGACAGAGTCCTACAATGAGCAGTTCTTC

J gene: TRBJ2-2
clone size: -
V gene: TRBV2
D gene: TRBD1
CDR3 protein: CASGSQGAGTGELFF
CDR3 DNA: TGTGCCAGCGGGTCACAGGGGGCGGGGACCGGGGAGCTGTTTTTT

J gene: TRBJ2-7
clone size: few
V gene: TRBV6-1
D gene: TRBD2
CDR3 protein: CASSGLAESYEQYF
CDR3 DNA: TGTGCCAGCAGTGGACTAGCCGAGTCCTACGAGCAGTACTTC

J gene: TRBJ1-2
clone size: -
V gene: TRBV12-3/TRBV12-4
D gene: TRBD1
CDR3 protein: CASSFEVGGVGGYTF
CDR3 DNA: TGTGCCAGCAGTTTCGAGGTAGGGGGCGTAGGAGGCTACACCTTC

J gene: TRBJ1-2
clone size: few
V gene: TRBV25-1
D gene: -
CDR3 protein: CASSELVGGYGYTF
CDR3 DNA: TGTGCCAGCAGTGAGCTGGTGGGGGGCTATGGCTACACCTTC

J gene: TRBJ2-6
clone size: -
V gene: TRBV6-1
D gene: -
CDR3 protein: CASSPNGVSGANVLTF
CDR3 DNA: TGTGCCAGCAGCCCTAATGGGGTGTCCGGGGCCAACGTCCTGACTTTC

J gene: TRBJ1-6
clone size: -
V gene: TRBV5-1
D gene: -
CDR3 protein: CASSLGSGTNSPLHF
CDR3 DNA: TGCGCCAGCAGCCTTGGGTCGGGGACCAATTCACCCCTCCACTTT